This T cell receptor (beta chain) was identified in a study of T cells after yellow fever vaccination. This clonotype has more than one count but fewer than ten. This CDR3 region has 16 residues. Trimming took off 8 bases at V and 10 bases at J, with 29 bases between the two ends. The germline V gene has CDR1 MDHEN and CDR2 SYDVKM. TCRdb used MiXCR to reprocess the 5' RACE reads, holding one entry per CDR3 protein. The sample has hundreds of thousands of distinct CDR3 sequences; around 12% are singletons. The sequence was collected from a young man who received the YFV17D yellow fever vaccine. The sample here was PBMCs, taken on the day of the yellow fever booster vaccination. The chain combines TRBV28 with TRBJ1-1; no firm D call. The CDR3 DNA reads as TGTGCCAGCGGTAGGGTCGAGGAGGGCGCCGCGCGAGCAGCTTTCTTT. As protein: CASGRVEEGAARAAFF.